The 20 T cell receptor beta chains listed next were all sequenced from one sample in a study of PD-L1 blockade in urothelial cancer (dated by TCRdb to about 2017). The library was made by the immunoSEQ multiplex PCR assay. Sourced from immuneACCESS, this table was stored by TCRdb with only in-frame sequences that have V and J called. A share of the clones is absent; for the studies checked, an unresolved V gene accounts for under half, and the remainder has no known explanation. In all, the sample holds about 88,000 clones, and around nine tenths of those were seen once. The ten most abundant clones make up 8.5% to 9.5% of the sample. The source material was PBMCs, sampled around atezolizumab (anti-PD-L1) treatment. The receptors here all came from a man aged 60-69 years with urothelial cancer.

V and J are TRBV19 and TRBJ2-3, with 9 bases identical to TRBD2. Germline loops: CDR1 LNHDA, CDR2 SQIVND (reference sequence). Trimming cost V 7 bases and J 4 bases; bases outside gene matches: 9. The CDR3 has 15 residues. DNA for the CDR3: TGTGCCAGTACCGAGACTAGCGGTGTTTCAGATACGCAGTATTTT. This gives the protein CASTETSGVSDTQYF.

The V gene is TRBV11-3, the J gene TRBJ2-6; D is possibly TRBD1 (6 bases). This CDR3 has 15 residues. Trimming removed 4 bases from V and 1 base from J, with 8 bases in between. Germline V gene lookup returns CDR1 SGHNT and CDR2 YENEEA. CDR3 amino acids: CASSSQGSGANVLTF. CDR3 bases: TGTGCCAGCAGCTCACAGGGATCTGGGGCCAACGTCCTGACTTTC. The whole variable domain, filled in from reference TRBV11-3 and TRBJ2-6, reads EAGVVQSPRYKIIEKKQPVAFWCNPISGHNTLYWYLQNLGQGPELLIRYENEEAVDDSQLPKDRFSAERLKGVDSTLKIQPAELGDSAVYLCASSSQGSGANVLTFGAGSRLTVL.

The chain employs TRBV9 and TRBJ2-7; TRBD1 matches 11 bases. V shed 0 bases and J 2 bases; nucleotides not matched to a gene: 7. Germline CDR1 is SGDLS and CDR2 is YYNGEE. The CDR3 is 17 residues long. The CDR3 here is CASSVGLGQGVTYEQYF. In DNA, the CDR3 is TGTGCCAGCAGCGTAGGATTGGGACAGGGGGTTACCTACGAGCAGTACTTC. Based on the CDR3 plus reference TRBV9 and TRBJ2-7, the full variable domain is DSGVTQTPKHLITATGQRVTLRCSPRSGDLSVYWYQQSLDQGLQFLIQYYNGEERAKGNILERFSAQQFPDLHSELNLSSLELGDSALYFCASSVGLGQGVTYEQYFGPGTRLTVT.

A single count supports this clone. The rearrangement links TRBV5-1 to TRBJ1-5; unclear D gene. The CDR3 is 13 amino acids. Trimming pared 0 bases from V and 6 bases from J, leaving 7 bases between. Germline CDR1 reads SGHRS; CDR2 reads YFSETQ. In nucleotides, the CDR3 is TGCGCCAGCAGCTTGGAGGGAGGTCAGCCCCAGCATTTT. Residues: CASSLEGGQPQHF.

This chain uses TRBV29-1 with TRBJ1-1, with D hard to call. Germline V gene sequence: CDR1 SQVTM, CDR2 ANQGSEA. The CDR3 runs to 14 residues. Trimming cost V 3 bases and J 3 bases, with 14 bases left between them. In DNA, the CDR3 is TGCAGCGTTGAGAGACGACGGAGGGACACTGAAGCTTTCTTT. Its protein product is CSVERRRRDTEAFF. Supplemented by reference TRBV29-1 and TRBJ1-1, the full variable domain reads SAVISQKPSRDICQRGTSLTIQCQVDSQVTMMFWYRQQPGQSLTLIATANQGSEATYESGFVIDKFPISRPNLTFSTLTVSNMSPEDSSIYLCSVERRRRDTEAFFGQGTRLTVV.

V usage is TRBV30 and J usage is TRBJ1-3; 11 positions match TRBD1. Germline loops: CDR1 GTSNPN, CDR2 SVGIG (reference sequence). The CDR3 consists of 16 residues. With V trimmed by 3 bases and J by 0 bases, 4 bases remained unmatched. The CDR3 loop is CAWRGQGVYSGNTIYF. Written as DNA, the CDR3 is TGTGCCTGGAGGGGACAGGGGGTCTACTCTGGAAACACCATATATTTT.

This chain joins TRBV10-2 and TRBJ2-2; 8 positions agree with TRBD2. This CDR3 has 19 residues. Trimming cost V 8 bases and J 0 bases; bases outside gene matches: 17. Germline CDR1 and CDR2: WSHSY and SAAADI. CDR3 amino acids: CASRRNHQSGSTNTGELFF. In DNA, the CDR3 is TGCGCCAGCCGTCGGAACCACCAGAGCGGGAGCACGAACACCGGGGAGCTGTTTTTT.

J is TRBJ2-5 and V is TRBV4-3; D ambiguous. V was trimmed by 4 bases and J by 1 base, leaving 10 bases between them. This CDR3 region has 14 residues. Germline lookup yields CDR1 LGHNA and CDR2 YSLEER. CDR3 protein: CASSPQRAQETQYF. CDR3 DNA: TGCGCCAGCAGCCCCCAACGAGCCCAAGAGACCCAGTACTTC.

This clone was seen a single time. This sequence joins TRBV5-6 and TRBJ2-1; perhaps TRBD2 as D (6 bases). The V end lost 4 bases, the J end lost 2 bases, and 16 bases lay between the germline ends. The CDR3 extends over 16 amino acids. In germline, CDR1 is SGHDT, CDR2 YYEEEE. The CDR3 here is CASSLQRESTYNEQFF. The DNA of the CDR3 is TGTGCCAGCAGCCTGCAACGGGAGTCCACCTACAATGAGCAGTTCTTC. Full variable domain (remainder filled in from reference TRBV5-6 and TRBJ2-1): DAGVTQSPTHLIKTRGQQVTLRCSPKSGHDTVSWYQQALGQGPQFIFQYYEEEERQRGNFPDRFSGHQFPNYSSELNVNALLLGDSALYLCASSLQRESTYNEQFFGPGTRLTVL.

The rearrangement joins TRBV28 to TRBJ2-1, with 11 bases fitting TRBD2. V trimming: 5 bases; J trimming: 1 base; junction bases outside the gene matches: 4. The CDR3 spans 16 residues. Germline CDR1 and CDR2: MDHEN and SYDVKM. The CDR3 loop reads CASSTSGRGSYNEQFF. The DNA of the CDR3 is TGTGCCAGCAGTACTAGCGGGAGAGGTTCCTACAATGAGCAGTTCTTC.

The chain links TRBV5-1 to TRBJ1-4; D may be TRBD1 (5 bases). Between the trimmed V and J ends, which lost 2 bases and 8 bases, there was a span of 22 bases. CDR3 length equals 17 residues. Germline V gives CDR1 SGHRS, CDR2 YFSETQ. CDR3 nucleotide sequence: TGCGCCAGCAGCTTTGGGGGACTTTCACCGCGGGCCGAAAAACTGTTTTTT. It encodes CASSFGGLSPRAEKLFF.

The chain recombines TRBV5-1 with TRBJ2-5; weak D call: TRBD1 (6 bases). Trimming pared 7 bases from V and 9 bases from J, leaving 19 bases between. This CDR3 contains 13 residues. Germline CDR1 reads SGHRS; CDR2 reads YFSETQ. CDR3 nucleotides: TGCGCCAGCCGGGACACCAAAGAGAGTGCCCAGTACTTC. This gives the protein CASRDTKESAQYF.

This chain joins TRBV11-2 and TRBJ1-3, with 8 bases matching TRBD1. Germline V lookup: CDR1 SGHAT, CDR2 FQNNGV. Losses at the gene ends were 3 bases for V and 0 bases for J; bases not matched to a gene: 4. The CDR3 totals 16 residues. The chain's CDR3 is CASSFVTGGSGNTIYF. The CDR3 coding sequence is TGTGCCAGCAGCTTTGTCACAGGGGGCTCTGGAAACACCATATATTTT.

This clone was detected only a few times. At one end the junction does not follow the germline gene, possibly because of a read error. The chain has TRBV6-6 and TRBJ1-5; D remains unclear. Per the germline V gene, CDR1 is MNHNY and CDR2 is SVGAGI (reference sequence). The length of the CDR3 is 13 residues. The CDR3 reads CASSHLSNQPQHF. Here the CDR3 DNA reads TGTGCCAGCAGCCACCTGAGTAATCAACCCCAGCATTTT.

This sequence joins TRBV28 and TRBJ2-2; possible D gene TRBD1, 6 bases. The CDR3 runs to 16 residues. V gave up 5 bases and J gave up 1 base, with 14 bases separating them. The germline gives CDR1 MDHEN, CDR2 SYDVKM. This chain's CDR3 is CASSPPGHLNTGELFF. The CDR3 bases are TGTGCCAGCAGTCCACCGGGACACCTGAACACCGGGGAGCTGTTTTTT.

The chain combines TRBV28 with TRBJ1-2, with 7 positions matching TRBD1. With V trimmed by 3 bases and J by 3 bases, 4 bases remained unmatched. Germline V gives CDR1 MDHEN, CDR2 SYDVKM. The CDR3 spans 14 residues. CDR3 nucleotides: TGTGCCAGCAGTTTTGCCAGGGGGGACTATGGCTACACCTTC. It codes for CASSFARGDYGYTF.

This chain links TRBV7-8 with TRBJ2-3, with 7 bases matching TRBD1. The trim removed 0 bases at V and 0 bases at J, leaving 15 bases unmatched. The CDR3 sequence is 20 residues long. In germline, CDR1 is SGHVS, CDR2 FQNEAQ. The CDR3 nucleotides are TGTGCCAGCAGCTTAGCGCGAGGGACAGCGAACGTTCTTAGCACAGATACGCAGTATTTT. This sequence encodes CASSLARGTANVLSTDTQYF.

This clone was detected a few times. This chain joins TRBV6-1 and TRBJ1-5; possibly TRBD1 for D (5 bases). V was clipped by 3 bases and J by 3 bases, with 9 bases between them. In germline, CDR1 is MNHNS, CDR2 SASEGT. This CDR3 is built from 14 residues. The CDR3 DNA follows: TGTGCCAGCAGTGAGGGGGGGACCAATCAGCCCCAGCATTTT. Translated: CASSEGGTNQPQHF.

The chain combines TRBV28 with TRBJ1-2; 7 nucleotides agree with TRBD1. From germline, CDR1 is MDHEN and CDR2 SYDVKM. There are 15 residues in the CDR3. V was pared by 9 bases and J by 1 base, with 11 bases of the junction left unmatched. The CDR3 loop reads CASLKGTASNYGYTF. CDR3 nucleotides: TGTGCCAGTCTAAAGGGGACAGCTAGTAACTATGGCTACACCTTC.

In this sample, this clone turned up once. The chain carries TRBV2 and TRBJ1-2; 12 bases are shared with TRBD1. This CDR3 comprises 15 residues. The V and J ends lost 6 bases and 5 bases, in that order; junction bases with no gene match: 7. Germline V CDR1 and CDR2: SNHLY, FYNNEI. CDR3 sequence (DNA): TGTGCCAGCAGACCGGGACAGGGGGCTTGGTATGGCTACACCTTC. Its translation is CASRPGQGAWYGYTF.